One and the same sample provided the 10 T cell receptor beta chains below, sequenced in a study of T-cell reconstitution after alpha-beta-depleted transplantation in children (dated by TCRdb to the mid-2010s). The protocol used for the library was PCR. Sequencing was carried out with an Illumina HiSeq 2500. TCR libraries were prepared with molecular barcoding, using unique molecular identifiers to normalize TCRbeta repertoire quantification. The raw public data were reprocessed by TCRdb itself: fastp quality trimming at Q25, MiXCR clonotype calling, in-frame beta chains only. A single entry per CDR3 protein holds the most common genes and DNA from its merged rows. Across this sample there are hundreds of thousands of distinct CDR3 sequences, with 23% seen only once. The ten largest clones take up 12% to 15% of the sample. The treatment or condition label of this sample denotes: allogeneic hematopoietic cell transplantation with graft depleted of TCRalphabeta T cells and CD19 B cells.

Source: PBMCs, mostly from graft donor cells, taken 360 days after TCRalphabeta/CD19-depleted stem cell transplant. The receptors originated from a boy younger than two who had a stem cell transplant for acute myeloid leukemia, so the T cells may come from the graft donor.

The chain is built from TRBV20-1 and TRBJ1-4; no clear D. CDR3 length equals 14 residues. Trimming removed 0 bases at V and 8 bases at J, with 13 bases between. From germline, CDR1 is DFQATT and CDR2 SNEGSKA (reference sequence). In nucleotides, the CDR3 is TGCAGTGCTAGAGAAGGCCATCAAGCCGAAAAACTGTTTTTT. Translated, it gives CSAREGHQAEKLFF.

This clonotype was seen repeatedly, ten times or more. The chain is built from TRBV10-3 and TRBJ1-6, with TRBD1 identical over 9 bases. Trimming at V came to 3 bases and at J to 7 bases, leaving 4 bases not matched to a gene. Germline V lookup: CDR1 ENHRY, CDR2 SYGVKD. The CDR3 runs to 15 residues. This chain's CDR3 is CAISEAGTGNSPLHF. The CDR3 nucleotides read TGTGCCATCAGTGAAGCCGGGACAGGGAATTCACCCCTCCACTTT.

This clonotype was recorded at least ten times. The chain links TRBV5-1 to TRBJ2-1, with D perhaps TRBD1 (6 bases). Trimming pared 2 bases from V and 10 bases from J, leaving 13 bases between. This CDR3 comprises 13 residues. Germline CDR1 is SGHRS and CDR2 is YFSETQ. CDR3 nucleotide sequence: TGCGCCAGCAGCTTCTACGGGACATCCGAGCAGTTCTTC. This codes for CASSFYGTSEQFF.

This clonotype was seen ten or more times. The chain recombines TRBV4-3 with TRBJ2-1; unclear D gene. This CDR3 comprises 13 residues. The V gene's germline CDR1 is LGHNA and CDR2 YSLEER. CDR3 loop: CATAETGMGEQFF. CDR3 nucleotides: TGCGCAACCGCGGAGACGGGCATGGGTGAGCAGTTCTTC.

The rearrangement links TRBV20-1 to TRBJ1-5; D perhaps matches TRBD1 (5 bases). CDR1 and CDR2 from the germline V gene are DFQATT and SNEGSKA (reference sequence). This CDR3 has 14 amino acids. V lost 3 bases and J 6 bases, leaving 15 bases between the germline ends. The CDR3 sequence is CSARILQVRQPQHF. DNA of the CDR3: TGCAGTGCTAGGATACTACAGGTCCGTCAGCCCCAGCATTTT.

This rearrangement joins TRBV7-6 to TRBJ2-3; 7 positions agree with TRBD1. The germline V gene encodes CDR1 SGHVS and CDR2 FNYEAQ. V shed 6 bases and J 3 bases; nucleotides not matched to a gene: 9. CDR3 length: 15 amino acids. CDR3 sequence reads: CASSPTGKETDTQYF. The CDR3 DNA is TGTGCCAGCAGTCCGACAGGGAAGGAGACAGATACGCAGTATTTT.

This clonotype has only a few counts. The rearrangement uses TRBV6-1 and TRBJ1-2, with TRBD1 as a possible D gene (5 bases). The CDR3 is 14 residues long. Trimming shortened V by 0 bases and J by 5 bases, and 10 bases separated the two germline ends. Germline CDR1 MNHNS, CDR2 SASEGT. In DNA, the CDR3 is TGTGCCAGCAGTGAAGCTTCTGACAGTTATGGCTACACCTTC. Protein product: CASSEASDSYGYTF.

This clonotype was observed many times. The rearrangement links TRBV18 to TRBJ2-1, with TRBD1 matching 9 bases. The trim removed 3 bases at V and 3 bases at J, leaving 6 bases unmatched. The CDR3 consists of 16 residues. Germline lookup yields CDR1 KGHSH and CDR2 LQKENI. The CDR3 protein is CASSPVTGGSYNEQFF. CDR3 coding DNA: TGTGCCAGCTCACCTGTAACAGGGGGCAGCTACAATGAGCAGTTCTTC. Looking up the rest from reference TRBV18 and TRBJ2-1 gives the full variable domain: NAGVMQNPRHLVRRRGQEARLRCSPMKGHSHVYWYRQLPEEGLKFMVYLQKENIIDESGMPKERFSAEFPKEGPSILRIQQVVRGDSAAYFCASSPVTGGSYNEQFFGPGTRLTVL.

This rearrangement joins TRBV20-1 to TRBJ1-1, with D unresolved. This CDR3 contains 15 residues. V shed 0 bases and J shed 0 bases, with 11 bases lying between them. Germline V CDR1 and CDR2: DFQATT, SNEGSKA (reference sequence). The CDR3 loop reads CSARDGALMNTEAFF. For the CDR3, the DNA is TGCAGTGCTAGAGACGGTGCACTTATGAACACTGAAGCTTTCTTT.

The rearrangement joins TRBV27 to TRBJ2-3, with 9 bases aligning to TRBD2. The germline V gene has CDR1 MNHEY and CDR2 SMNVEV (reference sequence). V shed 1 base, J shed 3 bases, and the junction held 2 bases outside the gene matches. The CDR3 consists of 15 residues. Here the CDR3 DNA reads TGTGCCAGCAGTTTATACGGACTAGCGACAGATACGCAGTATTTT. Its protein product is CASSLYGLATDTQYF.